These 6 T cell receptor beta chains came from one sample sequenced in a study of blood T cell repertoires in COVID-19. Profiled with immunoSEQ multiplex PCR; TCRdb holds only in-frame clones, not every one. Counted here are roughly 140,000 clones, around 81% occurring once; the ten biggest clones make up 5%. The sequenced sample was peripheral blood. These receptors all come from a woman aged 50 to 60 with acute or convalescent COVID-19.

J is TRBJ2-6 and V is TRBV5-1, with 8 bases aligning to TRBD1. Germline assignment: CDR1 SGHRS and CDR2 YFSETQ. Trimming at V came to 0 bases and at J to 2 bases, leaving 4 bases not matched to a gene. This CDR3 region has 17 residues. CDR3 protein: CASSLAGTGAGANVLTF. The CDR3 bases are TGCGCCAGCAGCTTGGCCGGGACAGGTGCTGGGGCCAACGTCCTGACTTTC.

The V gene is TRBV6-5, the J gene TRBJ1-4; 7 positions agree with TRBD1. Germline V lookup: CDR1 MNHEY, CDR2 SVGAGI. The CDR3 consists of 16 residues. Trimming took 0 bases from V and 5 from J; bases not matched to a gene: 6. Written as DNA, the CDR3 is TGTGCCAGCAGTTACTCGGGGACAGTTTTGAATGAAAAACTGTTTTTT. This gives the protein CASSYSGTVLNEKLFF.

The genes are TRBV6-6 and TRBJ1-4, with 10 nucleotides matching TRBD1. This CDR3 is 13 amino acids long. V shed 3 bases, J shed 12 bases, and the junction held 4 bases outside the gene matches. Germline CDR1 reads MNHNY; CDR2 reads SVGAGI (reference sequence). CDR3: CASSYSGTGELFF. CDR3 in DNA: TGTGCCAGCAGTTATTCGGGGACAGGGGAACTGTTTTTT.

This clone has more than one count but fewer than ten. The chain employs TRBV5-1 and TRBJ1-6; 7 positions match TRBD1. Losses at the gene ends were 7 bases for V and 7 bases for J; bases not matched to a gene: 2. The germline CDR1 and CDR2 sequences are SGHRS and YFSETQ. CDR3 length: 12 residues. The CDR3 is CASGTDNSPLHF. DNA for the CDR3: TGCGCCAGCGGGACAGACAATTCACCCCTCCACTTT.

The chain uses TRBV11-1 and TRBJ2-1, with TRBD2 identical over 11 bases. The CDR3 covers 16 residues. Trimming cost V 0 bases and J 8 bases; bases outside gene matches: 6. Germline V gives CDR1 SGHAT, CDR2 FQDESV (reference sequence). Here the CDR3 reads CASSLAPSGGWYEQFF. In DNA, the CDR3 is TGTGCCAGCAGCTTAGCCCCTAGCGGGGGGTGGTATGAGCAGTTCTTC.

The chain combines TRBV2 with TRBJ1-5; perhaps TRBD1 as D (6 bases). CDR1 and CDR2 from the germline V gene are SNHLY and FYNNEI. This CDR3 spans 14 amino acids. Trimming left V 5 bases short and J 6 bases short, with 14 bases between. This chain's CDR3 is CASSIQGTSQPQHF. CDR3 bases: TGTGCCAGCAGTATACAGGGTACGAGTCAGCCCCAGCATTTT.